Sequencing of this TCR beta chain was carried out in a study of blood T cell repertoires in COVID-19. Overall study context: There were acute and convalescent COVID-19 samples, and they came from the United States, Italy and Spain. In each case, the material was cDNA or gDNA derived from T cells, B-cell-depleted T cells, or PBMCs.

Methods used by the authors: Cell counts per sample came from amplifying reference gene primers. Generated by immunoSEQ multiplex PCR, the TCRdb table keeps only in-frame clones and is missing some. That table supplies the V and J calls and clone size; D and trimming were determined from the DNA. The table lists around 110,000 clones, around four fifths of them singletons, with approximately 0.76% in the top ten. The V gene end was trimmed by 0 bases and the J gene end by 10 bases; junction bases not matched to a gene: 9. The length of the CDR3 is 15 residues. The germline V gene encodes CDR1 SGHRS and CDR2 YFSETQ.

The TCR comes from a woman between 65 and 79 years old with acute or convalescent COVID-19. This rearrangement joins TRBV5-1 to TRBJ2-1, with TRBD2 matching 8 bases. Sequencing was carried out using peripheral blood. The CDR3 region is CASSLVDPAGDEQFF. The CDR3 DNA follows: TGCGCCAGCAGCTTGGTCGATCCAGCGGGAGACGAGCAGTTCTTC.